This TCR beta chain appears in the sequencing data of a study of blood T cell repertoires in COVID-19. Study summary: The United States, Italy and Spain were the sources of the acute and convalescent COVID-19 samples. Sources were T cells, B-cell-depleted T cells, or PBMCs; the material itself was cDNA or gDNA.

The germline gives CDR1 MDHEN, CDR2 SYDVKM. V lost 5 bases to trimming and J lost 6 bases; unmatched junction nucleotides: 7. CDR3 length: 15 amino acids. Per the original data handling: Estimates of nucleated cell counts were drawn from the amplification of reference gene primers. Here immunoSEQ multiplex PCR was the method, and the copy in TCRdb shows in-frame clones only, minus some. V, J and clone size are taken as reported in that table, and D and trimming were inferred from the DNA itself. Counted here are about 190,000 clones, around 79% occurring once; the ten biggest clones make up around an eighth.

The TCR was taken from a woman between 50 and 59 years old with acute or convalescent COVID-19. The chain uses TRBV28 and TRBJ1-5, with 10 bases that match TRBD1. The source material was peripheral blood. The CDR3 DNA reads TGTGCCAGCAGTCCGTGGACAGGGGGACCTCAGCCCCAGCATTTT. It is translated as CASSPWTGGPQPQHF.